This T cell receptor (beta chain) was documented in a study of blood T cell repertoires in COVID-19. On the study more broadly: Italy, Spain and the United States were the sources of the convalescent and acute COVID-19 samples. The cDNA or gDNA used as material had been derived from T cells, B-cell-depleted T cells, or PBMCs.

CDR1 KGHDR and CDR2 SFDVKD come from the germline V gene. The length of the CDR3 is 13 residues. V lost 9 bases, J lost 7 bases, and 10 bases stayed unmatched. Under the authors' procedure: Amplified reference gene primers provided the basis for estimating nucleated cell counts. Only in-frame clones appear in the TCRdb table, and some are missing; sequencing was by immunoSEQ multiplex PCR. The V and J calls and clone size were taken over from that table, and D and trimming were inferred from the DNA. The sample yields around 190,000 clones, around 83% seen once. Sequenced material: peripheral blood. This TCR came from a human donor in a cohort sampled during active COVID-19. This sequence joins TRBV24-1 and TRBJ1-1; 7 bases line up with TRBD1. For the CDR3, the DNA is TGTGCCACCTCCCAGGAGGGGGCGGGTGAAGCTTTCTTT. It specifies CATSQEGAGEAFF.